This T cell receptor beta chain was recovered during a study of shared clonotypes between healthy human individuals. Study overall: CD4 naive and CD4 memory each took three plates per donor, while CD8 naive took two and CD8 memory one. Whole-study findings and limits: Rarefaction indicated that sorted-subset sequencing remained incomplete although depth was large. Collection of samples was limited to blood; tissue repertoires likely differ. Across subsets, estimated richness was generally greater for naive than for memory populations.

Regarding this clone: Its antigen remains unknown.

Assay used: immunoSEQ multiplex PCR; TCRdb lists only in-frame clones, some missing. The sample contains around 1,000,000 clones, 60% to 80% of which appear only once. The CDR3 is 13 amino acids. V lost 3 bases and J 8 bases, leaving 13 bases between the germline ends. In germline, CDR1 is KGHSH, CDR2 LQKENI. The source is a man between 18 and 29 years old in good health. Some clones in this sample may be carry-over from other donors' samples. Sequencing was performed on memory CD4+ T cells from PBMCs. The subset denotes: CD45RA-negative fraction. This sequence joins TRBV18 and TRBJ1-1; D is perhaps TRBD1 (5 bases). The CDR3 DNA is TGTGCCAGCTCACCTTGGCCAGGGTCCGAAGCTTTCTTT. Amino acids: CASSPWPGSEAFF.